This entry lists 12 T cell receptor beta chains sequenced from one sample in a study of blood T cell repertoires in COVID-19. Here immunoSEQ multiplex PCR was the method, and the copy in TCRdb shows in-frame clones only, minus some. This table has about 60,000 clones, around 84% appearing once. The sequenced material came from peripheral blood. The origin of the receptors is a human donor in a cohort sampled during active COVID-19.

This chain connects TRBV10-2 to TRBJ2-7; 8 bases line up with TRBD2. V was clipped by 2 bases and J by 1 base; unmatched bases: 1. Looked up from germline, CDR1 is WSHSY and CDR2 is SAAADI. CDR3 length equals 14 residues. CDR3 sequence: CASSEIAGSYEQYF. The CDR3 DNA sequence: TGCGCCAGCAGTGAGATAGCGGGATCCTACGAGCAGTACTTC.

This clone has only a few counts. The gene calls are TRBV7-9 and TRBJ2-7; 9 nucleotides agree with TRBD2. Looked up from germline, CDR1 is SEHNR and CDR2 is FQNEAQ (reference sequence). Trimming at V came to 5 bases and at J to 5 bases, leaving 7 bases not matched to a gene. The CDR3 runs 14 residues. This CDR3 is CASSQGLAPDEQYF. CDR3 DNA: TGTGCCAGCAGCCAGGGACTAGCCCCCGACGAGCAGTACTTC.

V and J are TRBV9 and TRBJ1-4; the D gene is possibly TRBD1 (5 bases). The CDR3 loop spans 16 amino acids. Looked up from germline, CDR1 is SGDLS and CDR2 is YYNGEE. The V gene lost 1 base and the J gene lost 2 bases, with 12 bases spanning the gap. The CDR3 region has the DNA TGTGCCAGCAGCGTATCGGGGAGGGGTACTAATGAAAAACTGTTTTTT. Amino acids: CASSVSGRGTNEKLFF.

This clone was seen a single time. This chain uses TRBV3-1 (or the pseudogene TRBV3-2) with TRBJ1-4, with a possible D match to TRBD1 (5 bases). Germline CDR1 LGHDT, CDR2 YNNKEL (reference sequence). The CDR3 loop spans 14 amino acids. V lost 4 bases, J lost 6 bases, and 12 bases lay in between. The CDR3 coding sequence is TGTGCCAGCAGCCCGACAGTGAGCGATGAAAAACTGTTTTTT. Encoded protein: CASSPTVSDEKLFF.

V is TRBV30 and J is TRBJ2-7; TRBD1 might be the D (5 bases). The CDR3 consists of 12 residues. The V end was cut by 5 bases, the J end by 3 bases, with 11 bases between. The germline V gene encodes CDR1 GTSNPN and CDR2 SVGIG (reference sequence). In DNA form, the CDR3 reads TGTGCCTGGGCACTCAGGGACTACGAGCAGTACTTC. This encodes CAWALRDYEQYF.

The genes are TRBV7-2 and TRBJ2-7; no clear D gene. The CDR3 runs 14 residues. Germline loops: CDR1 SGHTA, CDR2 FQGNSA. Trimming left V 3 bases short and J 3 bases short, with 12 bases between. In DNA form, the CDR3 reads TGTGCCAGCAGCTTCCTCAGAAGTAACTACGAGCAGTACTTC. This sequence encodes CASSFLRSNYEQYF.

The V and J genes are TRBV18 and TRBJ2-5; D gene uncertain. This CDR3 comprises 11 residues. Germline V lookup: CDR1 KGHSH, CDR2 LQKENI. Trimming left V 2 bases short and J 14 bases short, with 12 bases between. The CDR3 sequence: CASSPGEIVYF. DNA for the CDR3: TGTGCCAGCTCACCAGGAGAGATAGTCTACTTC.

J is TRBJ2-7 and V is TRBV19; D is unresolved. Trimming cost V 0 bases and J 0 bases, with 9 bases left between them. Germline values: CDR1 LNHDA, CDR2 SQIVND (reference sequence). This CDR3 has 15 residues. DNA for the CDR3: TGTGCCAGTAGTATAGAGGCCAGAAGCTCCTACGAGCAGTACTTC. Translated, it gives CASSIEARSSYEQYF. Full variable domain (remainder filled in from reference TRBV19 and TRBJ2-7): DGGITQSPKYLFRKEGQNVTLSCEQNLNHDAMYWYRQDPGQGLRLIYYSQIVNDFQKGDIAEGYSVSREKKESFPLTVTSAQKNPTAFYLCASSIEARSSYEQYFGPGTRLTVT.

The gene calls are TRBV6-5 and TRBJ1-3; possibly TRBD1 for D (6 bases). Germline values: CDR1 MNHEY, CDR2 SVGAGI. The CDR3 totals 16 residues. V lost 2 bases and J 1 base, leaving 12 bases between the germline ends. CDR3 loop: CASSYAFRGSGNTIYF. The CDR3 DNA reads TGTGCCAGCAGTTACGCCTTCAGGGGTTCTGGAAACACCATATATTTT.

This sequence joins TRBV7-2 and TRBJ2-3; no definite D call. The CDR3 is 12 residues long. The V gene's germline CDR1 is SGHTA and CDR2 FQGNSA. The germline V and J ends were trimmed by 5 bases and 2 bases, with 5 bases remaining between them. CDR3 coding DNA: TGTGCCAGCAGCACTTTCACAGATACGCAGTATTTT. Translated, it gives CASSTFTDTQYF.

DNA for the CDR3: TGCAGCGTCACAGGGATTGATGGCTACACCTTC. This encodes CSVTGIDGYTF. The chain carries TRBV29-1 and TRBJ1-2; maybe TRBD1 (6 bases). V dropped 6 bases and J dropped 6 bases, with 11 bases sitting between them. The CDR3 contains 11 residues. Germline V CDR1 and CDR2: SQVTM, ANQGSEA.

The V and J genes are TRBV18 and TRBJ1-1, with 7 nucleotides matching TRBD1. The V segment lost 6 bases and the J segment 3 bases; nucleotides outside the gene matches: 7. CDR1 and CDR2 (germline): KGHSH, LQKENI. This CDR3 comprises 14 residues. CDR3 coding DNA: TGTGCCAGCTCCTCCGGGGACAGATACACTGAAGCTTTCTTT. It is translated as CASSSGDRYTEAFF.